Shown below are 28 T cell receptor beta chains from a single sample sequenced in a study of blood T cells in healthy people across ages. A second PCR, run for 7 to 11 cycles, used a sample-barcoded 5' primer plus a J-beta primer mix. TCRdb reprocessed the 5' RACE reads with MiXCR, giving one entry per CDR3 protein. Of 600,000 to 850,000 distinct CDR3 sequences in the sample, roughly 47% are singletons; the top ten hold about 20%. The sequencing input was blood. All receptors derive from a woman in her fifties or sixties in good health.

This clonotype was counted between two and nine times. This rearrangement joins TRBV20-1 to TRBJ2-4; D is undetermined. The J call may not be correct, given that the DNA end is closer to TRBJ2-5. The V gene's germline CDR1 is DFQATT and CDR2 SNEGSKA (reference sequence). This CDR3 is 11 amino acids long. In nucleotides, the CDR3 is TGCAGTGCTAGAGAATCGGAGACCCAGTACTTC. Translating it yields CSARESETQYF.

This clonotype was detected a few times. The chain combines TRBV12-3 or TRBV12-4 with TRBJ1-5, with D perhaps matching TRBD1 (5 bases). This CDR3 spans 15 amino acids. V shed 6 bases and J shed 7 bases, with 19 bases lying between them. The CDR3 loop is CASRLGSGWGQPQHF. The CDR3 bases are TGTGCCAGCAGATTGGGTTCAGGGTGGGGACAGCCCCAGCATTTT.

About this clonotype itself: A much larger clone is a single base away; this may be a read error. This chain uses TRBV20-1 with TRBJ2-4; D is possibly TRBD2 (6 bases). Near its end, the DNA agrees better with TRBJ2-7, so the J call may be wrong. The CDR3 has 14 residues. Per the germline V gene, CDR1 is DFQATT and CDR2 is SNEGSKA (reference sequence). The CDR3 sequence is CSATPTRGSHEQYF. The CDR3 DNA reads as TGCAGTGCTACCCCGACTAGAGGATCCCACGAGCAGTACTTC.

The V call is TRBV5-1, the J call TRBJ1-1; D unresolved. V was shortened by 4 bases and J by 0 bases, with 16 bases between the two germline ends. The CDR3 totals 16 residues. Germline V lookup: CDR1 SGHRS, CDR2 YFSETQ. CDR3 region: CASSVSGGGMNTEAFF. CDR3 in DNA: TGCGCCAGCAGCGTTAGTGGAGGAGGGATGAACACTGAAGCTTTCTTT.

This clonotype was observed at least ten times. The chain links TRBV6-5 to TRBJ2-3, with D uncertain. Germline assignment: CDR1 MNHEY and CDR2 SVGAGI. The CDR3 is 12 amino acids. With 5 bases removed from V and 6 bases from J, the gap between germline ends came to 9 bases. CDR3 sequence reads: CASSTSSDTQYF. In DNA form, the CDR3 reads TGTGCCAGCAGTACAAGTTCCGATACGCAGTATTTT.

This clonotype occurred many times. The CDR3 protein is CASSLTQGADEQFF. CDR3 sequence (DNA): TGTGCCAGCAGCTTAACGCAGGGGGCGGATGAGCAGTTCTTC. The chain has TRBV7-9 and TRBJ2-1; 8 positions agree with TRBD1. Unmatched junction bases numbered 5, after V lost 2 bases and J lost 8 bases. Germline V CDR1 and CDR2: SEHNR, FQNEAQ (reference sequence). The CDR3 spans 14 residues.

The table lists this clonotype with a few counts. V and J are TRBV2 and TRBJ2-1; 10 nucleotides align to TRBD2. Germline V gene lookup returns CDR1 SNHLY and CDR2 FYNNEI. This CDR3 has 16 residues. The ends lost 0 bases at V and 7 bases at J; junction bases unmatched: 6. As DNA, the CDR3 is TGTGCCAGCAGTGAAGCAAGCGGGGGGGCTCTGAATGAGCAGTTCTTC. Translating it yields CASSEASGGALNEQFF.

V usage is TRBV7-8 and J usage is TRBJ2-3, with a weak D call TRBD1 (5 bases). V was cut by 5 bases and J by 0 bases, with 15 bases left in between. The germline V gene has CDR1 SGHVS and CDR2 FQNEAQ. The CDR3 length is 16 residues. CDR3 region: CASSEQIQASTDTQYF. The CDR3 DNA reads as TGTGCCAGCAGCGAGCAGATACAGGCGAGCACAGATACGCAGTATTTT.

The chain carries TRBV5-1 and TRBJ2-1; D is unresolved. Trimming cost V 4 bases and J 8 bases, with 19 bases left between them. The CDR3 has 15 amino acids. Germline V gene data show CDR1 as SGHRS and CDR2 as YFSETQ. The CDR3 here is CASSPIRSLSDEQFF. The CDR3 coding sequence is TGCGCCAGCAGCCCCATTCGATCCCTGTCGGATGAGCAGTTCTTC.

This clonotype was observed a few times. The CDR3 protein is CSVGSGRNQPQHF. CDR3 nucleotide sequence: TGCAGCGTTGGGTCAGGGCGCAATCAGCCCCAGCATTTT. This sequence joins TRBV29-1 and TRBJ1-5, with D maybe TRBD1 (5 bases). Trimming pared 4 bases from V and 2 bases from J, leaving 9 bases between. Looked up from germline, CDR1 is SQVTM and CDR2 is ANQGSEA. CDR3 length equals 13 residues.

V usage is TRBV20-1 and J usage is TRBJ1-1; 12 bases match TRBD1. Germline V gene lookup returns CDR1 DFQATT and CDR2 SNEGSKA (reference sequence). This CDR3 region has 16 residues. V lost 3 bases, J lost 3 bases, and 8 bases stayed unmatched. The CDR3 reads CSASWDRGLYDTEAFF. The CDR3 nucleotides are TGCAGTGCTAGTTGGGACAGGGGGCTTTACGACACTGAAGCTTTCTTT.

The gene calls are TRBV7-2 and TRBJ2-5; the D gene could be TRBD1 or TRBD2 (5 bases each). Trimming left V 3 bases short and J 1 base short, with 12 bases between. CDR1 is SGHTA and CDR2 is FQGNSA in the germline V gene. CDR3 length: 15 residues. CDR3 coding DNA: TGTGCCAGCAGCTTTGTGGGGGACCTCCAAGAGACCCAGTACTTC. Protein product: CASSFVGDLQETQYF. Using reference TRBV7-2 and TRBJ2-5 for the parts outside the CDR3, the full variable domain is GAGVSQSPSNKVTEKGKDVELRCDPISGHTALYWYRQSLGQGLEFLIYFQGNSAPDKSGLPSDRFSAERTGGSVSTLTIQRTQQEDSAVYLCASSFVGDLQETQYFGPGTRLLVL.

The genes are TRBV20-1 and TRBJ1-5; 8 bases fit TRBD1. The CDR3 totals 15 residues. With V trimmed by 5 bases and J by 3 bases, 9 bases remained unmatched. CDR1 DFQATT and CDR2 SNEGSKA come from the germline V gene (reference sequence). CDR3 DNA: TGCAGTGCTCAGGACAGGGCTGACGCCAATCAGCCCCAGCATTTT. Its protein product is CSAQDRADANQPQHF.

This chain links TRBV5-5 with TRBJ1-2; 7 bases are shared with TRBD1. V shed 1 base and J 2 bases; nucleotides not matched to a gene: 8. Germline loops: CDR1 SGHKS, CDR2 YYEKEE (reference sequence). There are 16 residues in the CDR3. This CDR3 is CASSLIRQGSNYGYTF. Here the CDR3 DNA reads TGTGCCAGCAGCTTGATCAGACAGGGAAGCAACTATGGCTACACCTTC.

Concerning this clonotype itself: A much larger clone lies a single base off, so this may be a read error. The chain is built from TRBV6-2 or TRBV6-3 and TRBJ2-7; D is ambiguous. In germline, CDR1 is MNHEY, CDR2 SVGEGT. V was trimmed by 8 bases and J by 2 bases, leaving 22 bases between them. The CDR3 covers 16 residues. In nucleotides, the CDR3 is TGTGCCAGCGGCCCCTCTGCAAGGGCTGGGGCCTACGAGCAGTACTTC. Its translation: CASGPSARAGAYEQYF.

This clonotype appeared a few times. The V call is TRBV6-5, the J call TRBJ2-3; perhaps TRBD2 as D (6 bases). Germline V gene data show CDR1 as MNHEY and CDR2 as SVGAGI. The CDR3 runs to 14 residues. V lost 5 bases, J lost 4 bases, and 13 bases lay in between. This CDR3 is CASSPSGGPDTQYF. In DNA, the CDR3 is TGTGCCAGCAGTCCAAGCGGAGGGCCAGATACGCAGTATTTT.

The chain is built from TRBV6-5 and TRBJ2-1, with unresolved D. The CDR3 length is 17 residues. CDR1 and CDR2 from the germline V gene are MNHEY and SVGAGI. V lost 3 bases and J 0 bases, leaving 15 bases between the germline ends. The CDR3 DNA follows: TGTGCCAGCAGTTATTCAGACTCCTGGAGCTCCTACAATGAGCAGTTCTTC. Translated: CASSYSDSWSSYNEQFF.

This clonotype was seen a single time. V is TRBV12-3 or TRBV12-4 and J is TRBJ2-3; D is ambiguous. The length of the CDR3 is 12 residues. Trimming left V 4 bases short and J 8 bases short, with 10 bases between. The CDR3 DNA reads TGTGCCAGCAGTTCGGACCCCTCTACGCAGTATTTT. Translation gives CASSSDPSTQYF.

In nucleotides, the CDR3 is TGTGCCAGCAGCCAAGGGCTAGCAGGGGACCAGTACTTC. This codes for CASSQGLAGDQYF. The rearrangement joins TRBV3-1 to TRBJ2-7, with a possible D match to TRBD1 (6 bases). V was trimmed by 1 base and J by 10 bases, leaving 14 bases between them. Germline CDR1 and CDR2: LGHDT and YNNKEL (reference sequence). The CDR3 is 13 amino acids.

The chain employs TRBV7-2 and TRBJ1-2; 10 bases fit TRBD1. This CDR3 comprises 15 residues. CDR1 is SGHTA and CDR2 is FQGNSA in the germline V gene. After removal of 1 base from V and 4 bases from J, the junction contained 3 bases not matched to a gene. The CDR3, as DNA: TGTGCCAGCAGCTTAGAAGGGACAGGGGCCTATGGCTACACCTTC. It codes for CASSLEGTGAYGYTF.

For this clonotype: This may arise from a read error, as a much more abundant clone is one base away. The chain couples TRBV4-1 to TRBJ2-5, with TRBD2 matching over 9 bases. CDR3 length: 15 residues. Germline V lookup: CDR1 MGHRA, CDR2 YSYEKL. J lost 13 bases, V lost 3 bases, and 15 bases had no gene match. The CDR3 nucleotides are TGCGCCAGCAGCCAGCCGGGACTAGCTGACTACGAGCGGTACTTC. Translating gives CASSQPGLADYERYF.

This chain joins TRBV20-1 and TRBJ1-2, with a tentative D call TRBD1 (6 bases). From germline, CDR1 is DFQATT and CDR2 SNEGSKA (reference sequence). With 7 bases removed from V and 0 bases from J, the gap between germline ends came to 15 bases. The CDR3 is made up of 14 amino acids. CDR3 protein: CSVSDRFSNYGYTF. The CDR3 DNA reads TGCAGTGTTAGTGACAGGTTTTCTAACTATGGCTACACCTTC.

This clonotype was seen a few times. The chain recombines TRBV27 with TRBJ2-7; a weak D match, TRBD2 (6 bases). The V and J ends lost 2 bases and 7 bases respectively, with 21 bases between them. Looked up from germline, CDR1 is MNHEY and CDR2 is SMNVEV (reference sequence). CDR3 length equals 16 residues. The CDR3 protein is CASSLIGGTRDNEQYF. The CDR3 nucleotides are TGTGCCAGCAGTTTAATTGGCGGGACGAGAGACAATGAGCAGTACTTC.

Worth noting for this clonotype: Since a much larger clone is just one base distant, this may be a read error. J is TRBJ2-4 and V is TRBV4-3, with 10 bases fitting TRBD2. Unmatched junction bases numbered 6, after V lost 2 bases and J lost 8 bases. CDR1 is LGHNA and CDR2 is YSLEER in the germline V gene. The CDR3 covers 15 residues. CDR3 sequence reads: CASSQRLAGEDIQYF. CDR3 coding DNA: TGCGCCAGCAGCCAACGCCTAGCGGGAGAGGACATTCAGTACTTC.

The CDR3 reads CASSRGLADYNEQYF. DNA for the CDR3: TGTGCCAGCAGCCGTGGGCTAGCGGACTACAATGAGCAGTACTTC. The rearrangement joins TRBV7-2 to TRBJ2-1; 7 positions agree with TRBD2. The J call may be mistaken, given a closer DNA end match to TRBJ2-7. CDR3 length equals 15 residues. Germline CDR1 reads SGHTA; CDR2 reads FQGNSA.

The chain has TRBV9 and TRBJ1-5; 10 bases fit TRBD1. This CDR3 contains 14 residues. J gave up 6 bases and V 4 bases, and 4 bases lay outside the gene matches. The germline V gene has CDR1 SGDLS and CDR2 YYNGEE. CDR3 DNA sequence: TGTGCCAGCAGCAGGGGGACAGGGGTTCAGCCCCAGCATTTT. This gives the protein CASSRGTGVQPQHF.

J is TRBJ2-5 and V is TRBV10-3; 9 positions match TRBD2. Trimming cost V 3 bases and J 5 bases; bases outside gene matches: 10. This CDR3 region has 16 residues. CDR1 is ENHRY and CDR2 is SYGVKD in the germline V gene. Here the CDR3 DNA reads TGTGCCATCAGTGATATTGGAGCGGGAGGCCCGGAGACCCAGTACTTC. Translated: CAISDIGAGGPETQYF.

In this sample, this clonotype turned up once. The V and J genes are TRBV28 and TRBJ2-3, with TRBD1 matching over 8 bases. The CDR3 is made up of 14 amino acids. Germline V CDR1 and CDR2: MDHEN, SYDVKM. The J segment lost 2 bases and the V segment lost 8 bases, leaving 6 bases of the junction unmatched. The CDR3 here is CASAAGGNTDTQYF. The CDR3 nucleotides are TGTGCCAGCGCCGCAGGGGGCAACACAGATACGCAGTATTTT.